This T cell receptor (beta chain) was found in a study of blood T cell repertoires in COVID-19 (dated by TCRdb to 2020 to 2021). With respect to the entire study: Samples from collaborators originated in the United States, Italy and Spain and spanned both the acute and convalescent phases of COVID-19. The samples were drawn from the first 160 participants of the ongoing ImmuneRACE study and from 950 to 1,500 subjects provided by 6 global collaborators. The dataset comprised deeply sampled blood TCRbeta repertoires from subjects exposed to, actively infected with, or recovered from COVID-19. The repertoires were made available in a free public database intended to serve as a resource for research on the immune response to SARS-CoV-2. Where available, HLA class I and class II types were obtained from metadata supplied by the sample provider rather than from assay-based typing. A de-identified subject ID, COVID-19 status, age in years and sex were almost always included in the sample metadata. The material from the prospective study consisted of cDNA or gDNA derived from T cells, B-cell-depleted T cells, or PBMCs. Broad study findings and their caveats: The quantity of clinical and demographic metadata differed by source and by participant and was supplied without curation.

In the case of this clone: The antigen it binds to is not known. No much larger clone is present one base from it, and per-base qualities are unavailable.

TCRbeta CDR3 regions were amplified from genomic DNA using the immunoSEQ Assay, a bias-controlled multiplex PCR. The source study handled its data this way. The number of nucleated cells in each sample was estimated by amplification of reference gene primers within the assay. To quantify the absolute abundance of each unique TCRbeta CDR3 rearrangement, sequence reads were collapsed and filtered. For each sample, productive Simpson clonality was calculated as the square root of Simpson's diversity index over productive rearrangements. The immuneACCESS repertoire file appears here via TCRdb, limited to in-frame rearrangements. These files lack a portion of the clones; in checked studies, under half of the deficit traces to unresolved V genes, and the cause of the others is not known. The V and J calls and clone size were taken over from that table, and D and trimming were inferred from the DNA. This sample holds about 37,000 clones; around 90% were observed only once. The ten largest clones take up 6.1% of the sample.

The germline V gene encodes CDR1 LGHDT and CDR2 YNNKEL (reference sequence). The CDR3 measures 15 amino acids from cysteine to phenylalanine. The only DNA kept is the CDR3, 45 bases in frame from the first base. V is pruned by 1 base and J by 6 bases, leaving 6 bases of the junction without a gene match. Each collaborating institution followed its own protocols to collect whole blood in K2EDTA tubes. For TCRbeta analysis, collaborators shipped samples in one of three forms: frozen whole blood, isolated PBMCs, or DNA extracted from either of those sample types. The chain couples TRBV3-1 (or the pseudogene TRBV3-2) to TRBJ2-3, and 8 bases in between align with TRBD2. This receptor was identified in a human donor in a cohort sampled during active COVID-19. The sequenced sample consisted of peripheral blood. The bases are TGTGCCAGCAGCCAAGGATCCGCGGGAGGTGATACGCAGTATTTT. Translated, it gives CASSQGSAGGDTQYF.